Presented here are 3 T cell receptor beta chains from one specimen sequenced in a study of T cell responses to AZD1222 COVID-19 vaccine. Libraries were prepared by immunoSEQ multiplex PCR; TCRdb keeps only in-frame clonotypes and omits some of them. The sample records about 97,000 clones, over 75% being singletons. Sequencing used peripheral blood, obtained on day 0 of AZD1222 vaccination. These receptors came from an adult in good health.

The rearrangement uses TRBV9 and TRBJ1-1, with 10 positions matching TRBD1. Germline loops: CDR1 SGDLS, CDR2 YYNGEE. The V gene end was trimmed by 7 bases and the J gene end by 0 bases; junction bases not matched to a gene: 9. The CDR3 runs to 16 residues. The CDR3 region has the DNA TGTGCCAGCGGGGAGACAGGGGGCGCAATGAACACTGAAGCTTTCTTT. Translated, it gives CASGETGGAMNTEAFF.

The genes are TRBV19 and TRBJ2-1, with 9 positions matching TRBD2. In germline, CDR1 is LNHDA, CDR2 SQIVND (reference sequence). The CDR3 is 17 residues long. J was trimmed by 5 bases and V by 3 bases; bases with no gene match: 11. CDR3 residues: CASSIRFRAGGHNEQFF. CDR3 DNA sequence: TGTGCCAGTAGTATTAGGTTCCGAGCGGGGGGCCACAATGAGCAGTTCTTC.

This rearrangement joins TRBV7-2 to TRBJ1-1, with D uncertain. CDR3 size: 14 residues. The germline CDR1 and CDR2 sequences are SGHTA and FQGNSA. Trimming took 5 bases from V and 4 from J, leaving 14 bases between them. The CDR3 region is CASSPRAFTTEAFF. In DNA, the CDR3 is TGTGCCAGCAGCCCTCGGGCTTTCACCACTGAAGCTTTCTTT.